A single sample is the source of the 30 T cell receptor beta chains below, sequenced in a study of shared T cell receptors in the human thymus. Profiled with immunoSEQ multiplex PCR; TCRdb holds only in-frame clones, not every one. The profile covers 700,000 to 750,000 clones, with approximately 85% appearing a single time and 0.0095% to 0.013% taken by the ten largest. The same sample was also studied in work on human thymus T cells.

The material sequenced was thymocytes. The receptors stem from a girl under three years old with a congenital heart defect.

V gene TRBV4-1 combines with J gene TRBJ1-2; 11 bases map to TRBD1. Germline assignment: CDR1 MGHRA and CDR2 YSYEKL. The CDR3 spans 19 residues. V shed 4 bases and J 6 bases; nucleotides not matched to a gene: 19. CDR3: CASSLRAGTGGRGVDGYTF. As DNA, the CDR3 is TGCGCCAGCAGCCTAAGGGCCGGGACAGGGGGTAGAGGTGTGGATGGCTACACCTTC.

The rearrangement uses TRBV18 and TRBJ2-2; 10 bases align to TRBD1. Trimming cost V 7 bases and J 8 bases; bases outside gene matches: 10. Germline V gives CDR1 KGHSH, CDR2 LQKENI. There are 15 residues in the CDR3. The CDR3 DNA reads as TGTGCCAGCTTCACTTCCGGGACAGGGGTGGGGGAGCTGTTTTTT. Translation gives CASFTSGTGVGELFF.

The chain has TRBV7-2 and TRBJ2-7; TRBD1 aligns across 10 bases. The CDR3 consists of 15 residues. Germline values: CDR1 SGHTA, CDR2 FQGNSA. V dropped 2 bases and J dropped 3; count of bases not matched to a gene: 4. As DNA, the CDR3 is TGTGCCAGCAGCTTACGGGACAGGGGATACTACGAGCAGTACTTC. Amino acids: CASSLRDRGYYEQYF.

The chain joins TRBV25-1 to TRBJ1-1; 7 bases are shared with TRBD1. CDR1 MGHDK and CDR2 SYGVNS come from the germline V gene. The trim removed 6 bases at V and 8 bases at J, leaving 6 bases unmatched. CDR3 length: 12 residues. CDR3 amino acids: CASSQGDLEAFF. CDR3 DNA: TGTGCCAGCAGCCAGGGGGACTTAGAAGCTTTCTTT.

The rearrangement uses TRBV7-2 and TRBJ2-5; D possibly corresponds to TRBD2 (5 bases). This CDR3 comprises 18 residues. The V and J ends lost 2 bases and 4 bases respectively, with 23 bases between them. Germline CDR1 reads SGHTA; CDR2 reads FQGNSA. The CDR3 DNA is TGTGCCAGCAGCTTAACCCCGGGGAAGGATACGGCGGGAGAGACCCAGTACTTC. It codes for CASSLTPGKDTAGETQYF.

This clone was detected only a few times. The chain uses TRBV7-2 and TRBJ1-6; possible D gene TRBD1, 6 bases. The CDR3 runs 14 residues. Germline V lookup: CDR1 SGHTA, CDR2 FQGNSA. The V and J ends lost 1 base and 10 bases respectively, with 11 bases between them. In DNA, the CDR3 is TGTGCCAGCAGCTTAGTCGCAGGGGCCTCACCCCTCCACTTT. It translates to CASSLVAGASPLHF.

The chain uses TRBV7-6 and TRBJ2-3; 16 positions agree with TRBD2. The trim removed 4 bases at V and 4 bases at J, leaving 8 bases unmatched. Germline V gene data show CDR1 as SGHVS and CDR2 as FNYEAQ. There are 18 residues in the CDR3. DNA of the CDR3: TGTGCCAGCAGCTCGGGACTAGCGGGGGGGCCAGGGGCAGATACGCAGTATTTT. It is translated as CASSSGLAGGPGADTQYF.

This chain uses TRBV11-2 with TRBJ2-1; 12 bases fit TRBD2. Germline V gene data show CDR1 as SGHAT and CDR2 as FQNNGV. The CDR3 is 16 amino acids. V shed 1 base and J 7 bases; nucleotides not matched to a gene: 5. CDR3 bases: TGTGCCAGCAGCTTAGCTAGCGGGGGGGCCAGGAATGAGCAGTTCTTC. This gives the protein CASSLASGGARNEQFF.

The V call is TRBV7-8, the J call TRBJ2-2; TRBD2 is a possible D gene (5 bases). The CDR3 has 15 amino acids. CDR1 is SGHVS and CDR2 is FQNEAQ in the germline V gene. Trimming took 0 bases from V and 3 from J, leaving 8 bases between them. For the CDR3, the DNA is TGTGCCAGCAGCTTAGCGCTCGGGGACACCGGGGAGCTGTTTTTT. It codes for CASSLALGDTGELFF.

The V and J genes are TRBV5-1 and TRBJ1-3, with D unclear. Trimming cost V 4 bases and J 0 bases, with 14 bases left between them. Germline V gene lookup returns CDR1 SGHRS and CDR2 YFSETQ. The CDR3 extends over 16 amino acids. The CDR3 DNA sequence: TGCGCCAGCAGCAACTGTTTGGGGAGCTCTGGAAACACCATATATTTT. Translated, it gives CASSNCLGSSGNTIYF. The full variable domain, with the rest looked up from reference TRBV5-1 and TRBJ1-3, is KAGVTQTPRYLIKTRGQQVTLSCSPISGHRSVSWYQQTPGQGLQFLFEYFSETQRNKGNFPGRFSGRQFSNSRSEMNVSTLELGDSALYLCASSNCLGSSGNTIYFGEGSWLTVV.

This clone has just one count. The V call is TRBV5-6, the J call TRBJ1-5; D ambiguous. The CDR3 has 15 amino acids. V was clipped by 2 bases and J by 0 bases, with 9 bases between them. Looked up from germline, CDR1 is SGHDT and CDR2 is YYEEEE. CDR3 sequence (DNA): TGTGCCAGCAGCTTTGGTCAGGATAGCAATCAGCCCCAGCATTTT. Protein sequence: CASSFGQDSNQPQHF.

This clone has more than one count but fewer than ten. The chain employs TRBV10-3 and TRBJ1-1; 10 bases are shared with TRBD1. The CDR3 contains 13 residues. Germline values: CDR1 ENHRY, CDR2 SYGVKD. Unmatched junction bases numbered 5, after V lost 11 bases and J lost 2 bases. CDR3 sequence reads: CAARQGANTEAFF. DNA for the CDR3: TGTGCCGCACGACAGGGGGCAAACACTGAAGCTTTCTTT.

The chain carries TRBV7-2 and TRBJ1-2; TRBD1 is a possible D gene (5 bases). Trimming left V 2 bases short and J 2 bases short, with 9 bases between. Looked up from germline, CDR1 is SGHTA and CDR2 is FQGNSA. CDR3 length: 14 residues. The CDR3 bases are TGTGCCAGCAGCTTACAGGGTACCAACTATGGCTACACCTTC. Its protein product is CASSLQGTNYGYTF.

The chain has TRBV5-1 and TRBJ2-1; tentatively, D is TRBD2 (7 bases). The CDR3 length is 14 residues. V gave up 8 bases and J gave up 5 bases, with 17 bases separating them. Germline V gene data show CDR1 as SGHRS and CDR2 as YFSETQ. CDR3 sequence (DNA): TGCGCCAGTCTCGGGGGGCCCCCGGACAATGAGCAGTTCTTC. Translation: CASLGGPPDNEQFF.

The V and J genes are TRBV5-8 and TRBJ2-7, with a weak D call TRBD1 (6 bases). Deletions cut 4 bases from V and 3 bases from J, with 11 bases between. The CDR3 covers 13 residues. Looked up from germline, CDR1 is SGHTS and CDR2 is YDEGEE. CDR3 in amino acids: CASSPTGFYEQYF. CDR3 in DNA: TGTGCCAGCAGCCCAACAGGGTTCTACGAGCAGTACTTC.

The chain couples TRBV5-1 to TRBJ1-2; D is unclear. This CDR3 is built from 13 residues. Germline V gene data show CDR1 as SGHRS and CDR2 as YFSETQ. The ends were cut back, 1 base at V and 4 bases at J, with 8 bases in the middle. CDR3 amino acids: CASSLMSGYGYTF. Written as DNA, the CDR3 is TGCGCCAGCAGCTTGATGTCCGGCTATGGCTACACCTTC.

The chain uses TRBV29-1 and TRBJ1-1, with 10 bases that match TRBD1. CDR3 length: 12 residues. V trimming: 6 bases; J trimming: 11 bases; junction bases outside the gene matches: 9. CDR1 and CDR2 (germline): SQVTM, ANQGSEA. The CDR3 region is CSVTWLGQGAFF. DNA for the CDR3: TGCAGCGTCACCTGGCTGGGACAGGGGGCTTTCTTT.

The chain combines TRBV9 with TRBJ1-4; D is unclear. CDR1 and CDR2 from the germline V gene are SGDLS and YYNGEE. V lost 0 bases and J lost 2, with 8 bases in between. The CDR3 has 15 amino acids. The CDR3 loop is CASSVDQATNEKLFF. CDR3 sequence (DNA): TGTGCCAGCAGCGTAGATCAGGCGACTAATGAAAAACTGTTTTTT.

The chain carries TRBV28 and TRBJ1-1; 10 nucleotides agree with TRBD1. Trimming cost V 5 bases and J 0 bases; bases outside gene matches: 18. Germline V gene lookup returns CDR1 MDHEN and CDR2 SYDVKM. The length of the CDR3 is 20 residues. CDR3 sequence (DNA): TGTGCCAGCAGTCGGCGATTCAGGGACAGGGGACCTCTTGTGAACACTGAAGCTTTCTTT. It specifies CASSRRFRDRGPLVNTEAFF. The full variable domain, rest sourced from reference TRBV28 and TRBJ1-1, is DVKVTQSSRYLVKRTGEKVFLECVQDMDHENMFWYRQDPGLGLRLIYFSYDVKMKEKGDIPEGYSVSREKKERFSLILESASTNQTSMYLCASSRRFRDRGPLVNTEAFFGQGTRLTVV.

The chain is built from TRBV6-1 and TRBJ2-7; 8 bases line up with TRBD2. Germline V gene sequence: CDR1 MNHNS, CDR2 SASEGT. Trimming cost V 6 bases and J 0 bases; bases outside gene matches: 7. The CDR3 is made up of 15 amino acids. CDR3 sequence (DNA): TGTGCCAGCAGCGCCCTAGCGGGTCCCTCCTACGAGCAGTACTTC. This encodes CASSALAGPSYEQYF.

Regarding this clone: One end of the junction does not line up with germline, which may come from a read error. The CDR3 DNA is TGTGCCACCAGTAGAGGGACAGGTGTAAAGAGGGGGATCACTGAAGCTTTCTTT. It yields the protein CATSRGTGVKRGITEAFF. V gene TRBV15 combines with J gene TRBJ1-1, with 8 nucleotides matching TRBD1. Germline assignment: CDR1 LNHNV and CDR2 YYDKDF (reference sequence). CDR3 size: 18 residues.

This chain joins TRBV5-4 and TRBJ1-6, with TRBD1 as a possible D gene (6 bases). The CDR3 contains 13 residues. Germline V lookup: CDR1 SGHNT, CDR2 YYREEE (reference sequence). V dropped 2 bases and J dropped 8 bases, with 8 bases sitting between them. In nucleotides, the CDR3 is TGTGCCAGCAGCTTTGGACAGTATTCACCCCTCCACTTT. It specifies CASSFGQYSPLHF.

This sequence joins TRBV9 and TRBJ2-1; TRBD2 might be the D (6 bases). The CDR3 length is 15 residues. The germline gives CDR1 SGDLS, CDR2 YYNGEE. Trimming left V 0 bases short and J 9 bases short, with 16 bases between. CDR3 amino acids: CASSVAPLAWGEQFF. CDR3 nucleotide sequence: TGTGCCAGCAGCGTAGCTCCCCTAGCGTGGGGTGAGCAGTTCTTC.

A single count supports this clone. This chain joins TRBV28 and TRBJ2-1; 11 bases are shared with TRBD2. Germline CDR1 is MDHEN and CDR2 is SYDVKM. J lost 7 bases, V lost 6 bases, and 8 bases had no gene match. The CDR3 is 15 residues long. As DNA, the CDR3 is TGTGCCAGCAGCCAACTAGCGGGGGTAACTAATGAGCAGTTCTTC. This translates into CASSQLAGVTNEQFF.

This clone was seen just once. The chain couples TRBV29-1 to TRBJ1-1; possibly TRBD1 for D (6 bases). Trimming removed 7 bases from V and 4 bases from J, with 28 bases in between. The CDR3 length is 17 residues. The germline V gene encodes CDR1 SQVTM and CDR2 ANQGSEA. CDR3 bases: TGCAGCGCCATCCCACCTTTGACAAAGCAGGGGACCACTGAAGCTTTCTTT. This gives the protein CSAIPPLTKQGTTEAFF.

The chain carries TRBV4-2 and TRBJ2-5; D is uncertain. The germline V gene has CDR1 LGHNA and CDR2 YNFKEQ. V lost 0 bases to trimming and J lost 3 bases, with 11 bases between them. This CDR3 comprises 15 residues. CDR3 in DNA: TGTGCCAGCAGCCAAGATTTTGTCGCTAAAGAGACCCAGTACTTC. The encoded protein is CASSQDFVAKETQYF.

In its sample, this clone was seen once. The chain couples TRBV9 to TRBJ2-3; perhaps TRBD2 as D (7 bases). CDR3 length equals 18 residues. Trimming took off 2 bases at V and 2 bases at J, with 21 bases between the two ends. Per germline, CDR1 SGDLS and CDR2 YYNGEE. This CDR3 is CASSVKKGGPHYTDTQYF. CDR3 bases: TGTGCCAGCAGCGTTAAAAAGGGGGGGCCCCACTACACAGATACGCAGTATTTT.

This clone was seen once. This sequence joins TRBV10-2 and TRBJ2-7; 8 bases match TRBD2. The germline V gene has CDR1 WSHSY and CDR2 SAAADI. V lost 2 bases to trimming and J lost 4 bases; unmatched junction nucleotides: 4. The CDR3 covers 14 residues. CDR3 in DNA: TGCGCCAGCAGTGAGCGGGGGGGGTCTTACGAGCAGTACTTC. Protein sequence: CASSERGGSYEQYF.

The chain combines TRBV18 with TRBJ1-1; D gene ambiguous. The CDR3 is made up of 14 amino acids. Germline CDR1 is KGHSH and CDR2 is LQKENI. V shed 3 bases and J shed 8 bases, with 16 bases lying between them. The CDR3 bases are TGTGCCAGCTCACCCGCCGGGGTTTTCTGGGAAGCTTTCTTT. Amino acids: CASSPAGVFWEAFF.

The chain employs TRBV4-1 and TRBJ1-4; D is possibly TRBD1 (6 bases). The CDR3 totals 18 residues. With 0 bases removed from V and 3 bases from J, the gap between germline ends came to 17 bases. Germline loops: CDR1 MGHRA, CDR2 YSYEKL. The CDR3 DNA sequence: TGCGCCAGCAGCCAAGAAGCCGAGGGGGAGGGACCTAATGAAAAACTGTTTTTT. Its protein product is CASSQEAEGEGPNEKLFF.